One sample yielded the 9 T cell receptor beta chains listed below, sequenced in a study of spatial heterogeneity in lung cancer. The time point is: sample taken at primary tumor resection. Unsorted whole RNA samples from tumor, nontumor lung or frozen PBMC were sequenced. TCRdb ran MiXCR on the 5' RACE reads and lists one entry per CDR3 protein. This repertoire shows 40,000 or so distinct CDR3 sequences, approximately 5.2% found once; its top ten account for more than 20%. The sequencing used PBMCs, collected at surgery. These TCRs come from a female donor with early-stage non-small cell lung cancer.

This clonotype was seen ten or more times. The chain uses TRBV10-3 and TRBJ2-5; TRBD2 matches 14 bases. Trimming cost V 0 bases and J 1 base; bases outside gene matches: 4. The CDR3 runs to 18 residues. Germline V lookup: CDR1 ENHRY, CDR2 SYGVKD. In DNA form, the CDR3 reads TGTGCCATCAGTGAGTCGGGACTAGCGGGGGCCCTCCAAGAGACCCAGTACTTC. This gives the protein CAISESGLAGALQETQYF.

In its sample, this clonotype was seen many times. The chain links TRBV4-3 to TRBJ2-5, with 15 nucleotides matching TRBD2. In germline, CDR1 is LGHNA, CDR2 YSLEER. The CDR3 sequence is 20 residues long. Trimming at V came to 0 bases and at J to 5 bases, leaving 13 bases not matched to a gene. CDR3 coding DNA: TGCGCCAGCAGCCAAGATCCCCCTGGACTAGCGGGGGGGTCCGGGGAGACCCAGTACTTC. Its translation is CASSQDPPGLAGGSGETQYF.

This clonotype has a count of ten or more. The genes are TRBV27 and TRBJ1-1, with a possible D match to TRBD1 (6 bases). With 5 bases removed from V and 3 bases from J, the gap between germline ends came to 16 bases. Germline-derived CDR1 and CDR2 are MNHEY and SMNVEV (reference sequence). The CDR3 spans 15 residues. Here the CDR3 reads CASSPLQGTYTEAFF. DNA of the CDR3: TGTGCCAGCAGTCCCCTACAGGGAACCTACACTGAAGCTTTCTTT.

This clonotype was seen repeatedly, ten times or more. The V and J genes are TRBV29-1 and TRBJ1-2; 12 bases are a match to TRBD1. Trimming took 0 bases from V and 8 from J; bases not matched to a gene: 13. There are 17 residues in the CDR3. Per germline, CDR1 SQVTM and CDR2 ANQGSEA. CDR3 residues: CSVEEQRPGQGARGYTF. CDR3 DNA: TGCAGCGTTGAAGAGCAGAGACCGGGACAGGGGGCGAGGGGCTACACCTTC.

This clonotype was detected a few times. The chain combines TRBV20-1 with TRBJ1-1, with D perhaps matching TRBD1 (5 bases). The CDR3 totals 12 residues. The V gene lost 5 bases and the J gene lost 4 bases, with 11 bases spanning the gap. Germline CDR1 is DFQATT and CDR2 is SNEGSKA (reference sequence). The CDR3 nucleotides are TGCAGTGCTGGGTGGGGGGGCACTGAAGCTTTCTTT. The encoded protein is CSAGWGGTEAFF.

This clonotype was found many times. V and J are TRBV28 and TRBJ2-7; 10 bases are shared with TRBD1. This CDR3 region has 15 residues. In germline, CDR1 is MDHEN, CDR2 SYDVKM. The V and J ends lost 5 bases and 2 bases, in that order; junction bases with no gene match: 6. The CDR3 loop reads CASSPADRGTYEQYF. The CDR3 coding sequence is TGTGCCAGCAGTCCGGCGGACAGGGGGACCTACGAGCAGTACTTC.

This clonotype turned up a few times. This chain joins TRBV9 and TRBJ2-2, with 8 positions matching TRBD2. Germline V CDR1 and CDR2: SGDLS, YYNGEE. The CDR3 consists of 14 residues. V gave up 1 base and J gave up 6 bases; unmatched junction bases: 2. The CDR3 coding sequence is TGTGCCAGCAGCGTACGGGGGGGCCCCGGGGAGCTGTTTTTT. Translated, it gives CASSVRGGPGELFF.

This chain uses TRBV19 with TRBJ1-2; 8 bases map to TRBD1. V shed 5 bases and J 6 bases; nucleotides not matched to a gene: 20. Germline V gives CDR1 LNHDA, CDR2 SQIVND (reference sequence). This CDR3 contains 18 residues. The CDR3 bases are TGTGCCAGTAGTCCCTATTTGACAGGGGCTAATAAACGGGATGGCTACACCTTC. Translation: CASSPYLTGANKRDGYTF.

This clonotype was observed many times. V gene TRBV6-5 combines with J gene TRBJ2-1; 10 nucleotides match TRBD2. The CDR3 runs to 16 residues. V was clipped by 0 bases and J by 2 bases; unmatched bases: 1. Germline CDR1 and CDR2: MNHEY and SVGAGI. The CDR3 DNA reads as TGTGCCAGCAGTTACTCGGGGACTAGCGCCTACAATGAGCAGTTCTTC. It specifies CASSYSGTSAYNEQFF.